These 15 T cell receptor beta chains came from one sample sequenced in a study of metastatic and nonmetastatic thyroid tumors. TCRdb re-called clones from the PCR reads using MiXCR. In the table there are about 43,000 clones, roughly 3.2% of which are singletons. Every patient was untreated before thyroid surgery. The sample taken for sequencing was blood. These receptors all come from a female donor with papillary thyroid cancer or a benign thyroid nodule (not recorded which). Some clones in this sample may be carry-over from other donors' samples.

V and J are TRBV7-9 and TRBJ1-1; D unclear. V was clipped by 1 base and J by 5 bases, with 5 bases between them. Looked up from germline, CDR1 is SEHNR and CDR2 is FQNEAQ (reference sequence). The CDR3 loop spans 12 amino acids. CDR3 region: CASSLDQTEAFF. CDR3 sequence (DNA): TGTGCCAGCAGCTTAGATCAGACTGAAGCTTTCTTT.

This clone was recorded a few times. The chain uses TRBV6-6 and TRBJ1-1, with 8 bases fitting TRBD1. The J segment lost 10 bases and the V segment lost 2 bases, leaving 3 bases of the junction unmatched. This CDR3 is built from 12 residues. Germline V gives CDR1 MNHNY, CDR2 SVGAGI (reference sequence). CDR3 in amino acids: CASSYRTGRAFF. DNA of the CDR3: TGTGCCAGCAGTTACCGGACAGGGAGAGCTTTCTTT.

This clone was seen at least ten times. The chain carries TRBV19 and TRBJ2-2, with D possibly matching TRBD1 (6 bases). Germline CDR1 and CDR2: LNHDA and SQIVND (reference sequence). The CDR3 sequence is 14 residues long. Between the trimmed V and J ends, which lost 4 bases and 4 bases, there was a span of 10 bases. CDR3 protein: CASSKDRITGELFF. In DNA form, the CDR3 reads TGTGCCAGTAGTAAAGACAGGATCACCGGGGAGCTGTTTTTT.

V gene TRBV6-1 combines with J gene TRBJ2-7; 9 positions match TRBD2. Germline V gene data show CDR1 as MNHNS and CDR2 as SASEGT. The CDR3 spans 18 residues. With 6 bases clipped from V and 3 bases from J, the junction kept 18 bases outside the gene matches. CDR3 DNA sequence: TGTGCCAGCAGCTCTAAGCGGGAGGTCCTGTGTCTCCACTACGAGCAGTACTTC. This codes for CASSSKREVLCLHYEQYF.

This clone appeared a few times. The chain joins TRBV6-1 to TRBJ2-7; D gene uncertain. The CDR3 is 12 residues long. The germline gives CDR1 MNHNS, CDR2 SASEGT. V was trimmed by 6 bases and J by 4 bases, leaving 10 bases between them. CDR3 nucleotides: TGTGCCAGCAGCTCCCCAATGTACGAGCAGTACTTC. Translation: CASSSPMYEQYF.

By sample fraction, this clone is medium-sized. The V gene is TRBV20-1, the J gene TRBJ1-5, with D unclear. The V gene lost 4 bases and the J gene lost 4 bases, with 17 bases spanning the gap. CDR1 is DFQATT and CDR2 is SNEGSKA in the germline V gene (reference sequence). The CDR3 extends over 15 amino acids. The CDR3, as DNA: TGCAGTGCTACCCCCACTGCCAGTCCTAATCAGCCCCAGCATTTT. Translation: CSATPTASPNQPQHF.

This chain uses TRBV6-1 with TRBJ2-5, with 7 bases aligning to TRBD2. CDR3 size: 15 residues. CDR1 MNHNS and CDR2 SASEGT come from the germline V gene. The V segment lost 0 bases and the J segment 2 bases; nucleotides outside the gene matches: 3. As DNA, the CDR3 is TGTGCCAGCAGTGAAGCGGGACTATTACAAGAGACCCAGTACTTC. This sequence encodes CASSEAGLLQETQYF.

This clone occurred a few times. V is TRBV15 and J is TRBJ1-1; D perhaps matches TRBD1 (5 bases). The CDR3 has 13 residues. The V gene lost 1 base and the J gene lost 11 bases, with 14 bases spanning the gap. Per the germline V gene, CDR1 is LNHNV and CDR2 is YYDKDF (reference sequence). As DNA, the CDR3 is TGTGCCACCAGCAGAGGTGGGGGGGGAAATGCTTTCTTT. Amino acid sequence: CATSRGGGGNAFF.

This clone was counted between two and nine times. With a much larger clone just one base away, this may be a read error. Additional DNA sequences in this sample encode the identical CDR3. In nucleotides, the CDR3 is TGTGCTAGCAGACCGACTAGCGGTTACTACGAGCAGTACTTC. Its translation is CASRPTSGYYEQYF. The V call is TRBV27, the J call TRBJ2-7; 9 nucleotides agree with TRBD2. The CDR3 contains 14 residues. Germline loops: CDR1 MNHEY, CDR2 SMNVEV (reference sequence).

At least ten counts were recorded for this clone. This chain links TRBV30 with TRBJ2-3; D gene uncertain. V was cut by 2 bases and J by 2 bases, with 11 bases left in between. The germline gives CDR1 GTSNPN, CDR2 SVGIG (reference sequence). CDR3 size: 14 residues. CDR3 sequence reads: CAWSRALITDTQYF. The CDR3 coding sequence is TGTGCCTGGAGTAGGGCACTTATCACAGATACGCAGTATTTT.

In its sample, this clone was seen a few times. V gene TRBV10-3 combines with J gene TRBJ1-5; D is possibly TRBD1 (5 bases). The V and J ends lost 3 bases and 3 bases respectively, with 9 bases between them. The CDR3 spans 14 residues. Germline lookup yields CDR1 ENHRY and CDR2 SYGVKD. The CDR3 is CAISDARANQPQHF. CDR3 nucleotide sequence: TGTGCCATCAGTGACGCCAGGGCCAATCAGCCCCAGCATTTT.

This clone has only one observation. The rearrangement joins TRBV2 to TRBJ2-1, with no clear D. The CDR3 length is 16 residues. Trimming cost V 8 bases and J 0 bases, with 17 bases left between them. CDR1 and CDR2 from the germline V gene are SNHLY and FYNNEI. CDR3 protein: CASGGRGTISYNEQFF. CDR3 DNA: TGTGCCAGCGGTGGACGTGGCACAATCTCCTACAATGAGCAGTTCTTC.

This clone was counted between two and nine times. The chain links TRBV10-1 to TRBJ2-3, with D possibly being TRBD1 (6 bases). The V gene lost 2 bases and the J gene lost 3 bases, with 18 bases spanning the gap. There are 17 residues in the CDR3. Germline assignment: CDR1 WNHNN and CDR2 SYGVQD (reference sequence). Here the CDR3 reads CASSEPALGADTDTQYF. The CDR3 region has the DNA TGCGCCAGCAGTGAGCCTGCGTTGGGGGCTGATACAGATACGCAGTATTTT.

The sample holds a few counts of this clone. The CDR3 DNA reads TGTGCCAGCAGTAAAGACAGGGGTGACTATGGCTACACCTTC. It specifies CASSKDRGDYGYTF. V is TRBV6-1 and J is TRBJ1-2, with TRBD1 identical over 8 bases. Germline CDR1 and CDR2: MNHNS and SASEGT. CDR3 length equals 14 residues. After removal of 5 bases from V and 3 bases from J, the junction contained 5 bases not matched to a gene.

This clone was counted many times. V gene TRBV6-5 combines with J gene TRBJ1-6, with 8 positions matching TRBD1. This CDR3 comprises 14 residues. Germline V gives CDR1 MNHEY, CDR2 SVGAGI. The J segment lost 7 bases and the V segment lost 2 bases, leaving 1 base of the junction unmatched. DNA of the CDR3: TGTGCCAGCAGTTACAGGACAGGGAATTCACCCCTCCACTTT. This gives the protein CASSYRTGNSPLHF.